This entry is about one T cell receptor beta chain. The data were obtained in a study of blood T cell repertoires in COVID-19. The table came from immunoSEQ multiplex PCR; TCRdb's copy has only in-frame clones and leaves some out. Counted here are about 410,000 clones, about 91% occurring once; the ten biggest clones make up 1.5% to 1.8%. J lost 4 bases, V lost 6 bases, and 7 bases had no gene match. The CDR3 has 14 amino acids. Germline CDR1 MDHEN, CDR2 SYDVKM. This chain links TRBV28 with TRBJ2-5; 8 nucleotides align to TRBD2. This clonotype was sampled from a woman aged 40-49 years with COVID-19, enrolled during active disease. Sequencing was done on a sample of peripheral blood. CDR3 DNA: TGTGCCAGCAGCTCAGCGGGAGTGGGAGAGACCCAGTACTTC. This codes for CASSSAGVGETQYF.